Presented here are 17 T cell receptor beta chains from one specimen sequenced in a study of control samples from healthy donors and cancer patients. The protocol was immunoSEQ multiplex PCR, while the TCRdb copy is restricted to in-frame clones and leaves out a portion. The sample has under 65,000 clones, around 93% seen once. Specimen: PBMCs. The source of these receptors is a man under 40 with colorectal cancer.

For the CDR3, the DNA is TGTGCCAGCAGTGGCCAGGGGAATTCACCCCTCCACTTT. This gives the protein CASSGQGNSPLHF. J is TRBJ1-6 and V is TRBV2, with D possibly TRBD1 on 6 matching bases. CDR3 length: 13 amino acids. V lost 4 bases, J lost 7 bases, and 8 bases lay in between. The germline V gene has CDR1 SNHLY and CDR2 FYNNEI.

This clone was picked up one time. The chain uses TRBV29-1 and TRBJ1-2; TRBD1 matches at 9 bases. Per germline, CDR1 SQVTM and CDR2 ANQGSEA. V was pared by 3 bases and J by 2 bases, with 10 bases of the junction left unmatched. The CDR3 spans 16 residues. CDR3 protein: CSVDPGQGAENYGYTF. The DNA for the CDR3 is TGCAGCGTTGACCCGGGACAGGGAGCGGAGAACTATGGCTACACCTTC. Full variable domain (missing parts from reference TRBV29-1 and TRBJ1-2): SAVISQKPSRDICQRGTSLTIQCQVDSQVTMMFWYRQQPGQSLTLIATANQGSEATYESGFVIDKFPISRPNLTFSTLTVSNMSPEDSSIYLCSVDPGQGAENYGYTFGSGTRLTVV.

The rearrangement joins TRBV10-3 to TRBJ1-2; a weak D match, TRBD1 (6 bases). V gave up 4 bases and J gave up 8 bases, with 17 bases separating them. The CDR3 is made up of 14 amino acids. CDR1 is ENHRY and CDR2 is SYGVKD in the germline V gene. Here the CDR3 DNA reads TGTGCCATCAGTGTTCAGGGGTCCATGCGAGGCTACACCTTC. This codes for CAISVQGSMRGYTF.

The CDR3 sequence is CAWSRSRNQETQYF. The CDR3 DNA reads as TGTGCCTGGAGTCGGTCTCGGAACCAAGAGACCCAGTACTTC. The rearrangement links TRBV30 to TRBJ2-5; D is unresolved. Germline-derived CDR1 and CDR2 are GTSNPN and SVGIG (reference sequence). The CDR3 is 14 amino acids. Trimming shortened V by 2 bases and J by 0 bases, and 10 bases separated the two germline ends.

This clone appeared a single time. The chain couples TRBV9 to TRBJ2-3, with D uncertain. V was clipped by 0 bases and J by 1 base, with 15 bases between them. The CDR3 totals 17 residues. The germline V gene has CDR1 SGDLS and CDR2 YYNGEE. The CDR3 here is CASSVGAAIVGTDTQYF. The CDR3 DNA reads as TGTGCCAGCAGCGTAGGGGCCGCTATTGTTGGCACAGATACGCAGTATTTT. Supplemented by reference TRBV9 and TRBJ2-3, the full variable domain reads DSGVTQTPKHLITATGQRVTLRCSPRSGDLSVYWYQQSLDQGLQFLIQYYNGEERAKGNILERFSAQQFPDLHSELNLSSLELGDSALYFCASSVGAAIVGTDTQYFGPGTRLTVL.

This chain connects TRBV6-2 or TRBV6-3 to TRBJ2-7; 8 bases map to TRBD2. The ends lost 3 bases at V and 6 bases at J; junction bases unmatched: 1. The CDR3 sequence is 12 residues long. The V gene's germline CDR1 is MNHEY and CDR2 SVGEGT. Written as DNA, the CDR3 is TGTGCCAGCAGTTATACTAGCGGCGAGCAGTACGTC. As protein: CASSYTSGEQYV.

This chain uses TRBV24-1 with TRBJ2-1, with 10 bases that match TRBD1. This CDR3 region has 17 residues. J gave up 8 bases and V 3 bases, and 12 bases lay outside the gene matches. CDR1 and CDR2 from the germline V gene are KGHDR and SFDVKD. The CDR3 sequence: CATSDAGPGQGSDEQFF. The CDR3, as DNA: TGTGCCACCAGTGATGCTGGTCCGGGACAGGGGTCGGATGAGCAGTTCTTC.

This clone has just a few counts. The CDR3 spells CSASAGQDTEAFF. In DNA, the CDR3 is TGCAGTGCTAGTGCAGGTCAGGACACTGAAGCTTTCTTT. This chain joins TRBV20-1 and TRBJ1-1; D is undetermined. Germline loops: CDR1 DFQATT, CDR2 SNEGSKA (reference sequence). Trimming left V 3 bases short and J 3 bases short, with 11 bases between. This CDR3 has 13 amino acids.

The table lists this clone with a few counts. This chain links TRBV4-1 with TRBJ1-1, with 7 bases aligning to TRBD1. The CDR3 totals 17 residues. Germline lookup yields CDR1 MGHRA and CDR2 YSYEKL. Losses at the gene ends were 1 base for V and 6 bases for J; bases not matched to a gene: 14. The CDR3 region is CASSQAMAQGMYAEAFF. The CDR3, as DNA: TGCGCCAGCAGCCAAGCAATGGCACAGGGGATGTACGCTGAAGCTTTCTTT.

The table lists this clone with a few counts. The rearrangement uses TRBV5-4 and TRBJ2-1, with D perhaps matching TRBD1 (6 bases). The CDR3 has 15 amino acids. The V and J ends lost 4 bases and 5 bases respectively, with 16 bases between them. CDR1 and CDR2 from the germline V gene are SGHNT and YYREEE (reference sequence). In DNA, the CDR3 is TGTGCCAGCAGCAAAGCTTCCCAGGGGCACAATGAGCAGTTCTTC. This codes for CASSKASQGHNEQFF.

The chain has TRBV6-2 or TRBV6-3 and TRBJ1-4, with 7 bases lining up with TRBD1. V dropped 5 bases and J dropped 11; count of bases not matched to a gene: 5. CDR3 length: 12 amino acids. Germline CDR1 is MNHEY and CDR2 is SVGEGT. CDR3 sequence (DNA): TGTGCCAGCAGTCCAGACAGGGAGAAACTGTTTTTT. Its protein is CASSPDREKLFF.

The CDR3 region has the DNA TGTGCCAGCAGCTGGGACACAGGGGGCTTGGGGCAAGAGACCCAGTACTTC. Encoded protein: CASSWDTGGLGQETQYF. V usage is TRBV5-6 and J usage is TRBJ2-5; 9 positions agree with TRBD1. V lost 3 bases and J lost 2; bases outside the gene matches: 11. The CDR3 covers 17 residues. Germline loops: CDR1 SGHDT, CDR2 YYEEEE.

The gene calls are TRBV9 and TRBJ1-2; no clear D. There are 14 residues in the CDR3. Germline V lookup: CDR1 SGDLS, CDR2 YYNGEE. V dropped 0 bases and J dropped 7 bases, with 13 bases sitting between them. The CDR3 DNA reads TGTGCCAGCAGCGTAGCAAAGGGCGCGAGTGGCTACACCTTC. It is translated as CASSVAKGASGYTF.

The rearrangement joins TRBV9 to TRBJ1-4; weak D call: TRBD1 (5 bases). V was trimmed by 4 bases and J by 0 bases, leaving 13 bases between them. The CDR3 length is 16 residues. Germline V gives CDR1 SGDLS, CDR2 YYNGEE. CDR3 amino acids: CASSSGGGSTNEKLFF. The CDR3 bases are TGTGCCAGCAGCTCCGGGGGGGGGTCAACTAATGAAAAACTGTTTTTT.

The rearrangement links TRBV7-2 to TRBJ1-2, with TRBD1 as a possible D gene (5 bases). Germline loops: CDR1 SGHTA, CDR2 FQGNSA. Trimming pared 6 bases from V and 4 bases from J, leaving 12 bases between. The CDR3 covers 13 residues. The CDR3 coding sequence is TGTGCCAGCAGTTCTCAGGGACTCTATGGCTACACCTTC. Translation gives CASSSQGLYGYTF.

The genes are TRBV4-1 and TRBJ1-2; a weak D match, TRBD1 (6 bases). There are 16 residues in the CDR3. V was shortened by 0 bases and J by 5 bases, with 16 bases between the two germline ends. The germline V gene encodes CDR1 MGHRA and CDR2 YSYEKL. The CDR3: CASSQDRNRVVYGYTF. The CDR3 DNA reads TGCGCCAGCAGCCAAGATCGTAACAGGGTCGTGTATGGCTACACCTTC.

This sequence joins TRBV14 and TRBJ2-1; D remains ambiguous. Germline-derived CDR1 and CDR2 are SGHDN and FVKESK. The CDR3 runs 14 residues. The ends were cut back, 4 bases at V and 7 bases at J, with 14 bases in the middle. The CDR3 protein is CASSPILITNEQFF. The CDR3 nucleotides are TGTGCCAGCAGCCCGATACTAATCACAAATGAGCAGTTCTTC.